The 29 T cell receptor beta chains presented below share a single source sample, sequenced in a study of T-cell memory formation after mild COVID-19. TCRdb recomputed calls from the 5' RACE reads with MiXCR, one row per CDR3 protein. This sample has more than 250,000 distinct CDR3 sequences, with 15% to 20% found just once. The sample consisted of PBMCs or a T cell subset sorted from them (not recorded which). These receptors were taken from a man aged 18 to 30 who had mild COVID-19 (a few samples of this study predate the infection). Cell type and time point are not known.

This clonotype was found a few times. The V and J genes are TRBV7-2 and TRBJ2-5, with 7 nucleotides matching TRBD1. Germline lookup yields CDR1 SGHTA and CDR2 FQGNSA. This CDR3 comprises 13 residues. With 5 bases clipped from V and 6 bases from J, the junction kept 6 bases outside the gene matches. The CDR3 DNA follows: TGTGCCAGCAGCGACAGGGAGTCGAAGACCCAGTACTTC. Its translation is CASSDRESKTQYF.

This clonotype was seen once. The chain recombines TRBV6-5 with TRBJ1-2, with a tentative D call TRBD1 (5 bases). This CDR3 spans 13 amino acids. Germline V gives CDR1 MNHEY, CDR2 SVGAGI. The V gene lost 6 bases and the J gene lost 2 bases, with 10 bases spanning the gap. The DNA of the CDR3 is TGTGCCAGCAGGGAGACAGAGAACTATGGCTACACCTTC. It is translated as CASRETENYGYTF.

Only a few counts were recorded for this clonotype. The rearrangement links TRBV7-2 to TRBJ2-7, with D perhaps TRBD2 (6 bases). The CDR3 is 13 amino acids. Germline values: CDR1 SGHTA, CDR2 FQGNSA. Trimming took 4 bases from V and 4 from J, leaving 11 bases between them. This CDR3 reads CASSSYGGYEQYF. The CDR3 DNA reads as TGTGCCAGCAGCTCATACGGGGGTTACGAGCAGTACTTC.

This clonotype showed up just a few times. The chain joins TRBV7-9 to TRBJ1-1; TRBD1 matches 10 bases. CDR3 length: 16 residues. V shed 6 bases, J shed 0 bases, and the junction held 7 bases outside the gene matches. The germline V gene has CDR1 SEHNR and CDR2 FQNEAQ (reference sequence). The CDR3 spells CASSDRDRGLNTEAFF. CDR3 sequence (DNA): TGTGCCAGCAGTGACCGGGACAGGGGCCTGAACACTGAAGCTTTCTTT.

This clonotype was observed a few times. The gene calls are TRBV28 and TRBJ1-5; 8 bases align to TRBD1. This CDR3 has 16 amino acids. Trimming removed 4 bases from V and 4 bases from J; junction bases left unmatched: 9. Germline V gene sequence: CDR1 MDHEN, CDR2 SYDVKM. As DNA, the CDR3 is TGTGCCAGCAGTTCGCCTAGACAGGGGAATAATCAGCCCCAGCATTTT. Its translation: CASSSPRQGNNQPQHF.

The chain links TRBV20-1 to TRBJ2-1, with unresolved D. Looked up from germline, CDR1 is DFQATT and CDR2 is SNEGSKA (reference sequence). This CDR3 has 11 amino acids. V dropped 7 bases and J dropped 7 bases, with 11 bases sitting between them. The CDR3 region is CSVLTGNEQFF. Here the CDR3 DNA reads TGCAGTGTTTTGACTGGGAATGAGCAGTTCTTC.

This clonotype appeared many times. The chain has TRBV9 and TRBJ1-3; no definite D call. CDR3 size: 14 residues. Germline V lookup: CDR1 SGDLS, CDR2 YYNGEE. V dropped 0 bases and J dropped 0 bases, with 4 bases sitting between them. CDR3 DNA sequence: TGTGCCAGCAGCGTAGACATCTCTGGAAACACCATATATTTT. Protein: CASSVDISGNTIYF.

The V gene is TRBV28, the J gene TRBJ2-5; 8 nucleotides match TRBD1. CDR3 length equals 15 residues. Germline V CDR1 and CDR2: MDHEN, SYDVKM. V trimming: 3 bases; J trimming: 0 bases; junction bases outside the gene matches: 3. CDR3 sequence reads: CASSFQGAYQETQYF. CDR3 sequence (DNA): TGTGCCAGCAGTTTTCAGGGGGCGTACCAAGAGACCCAGTACTTC.

This clonotype has at least ten counts. This chain uses TRBV5-1 with TRBJ1-1, with D unclear. V dropped 0 bases and J dropped 1 base, with 7 bases sitting between them. This CDR3 has 14 residues. Germline CDR1 reads SGHRS; CDR2 reads YFSETQ. The chain's CDR3 is CASSLASGNTEAFF. Written as DNA, the CDR3 is TGCGCCAGCAGCTTGGCCAGCGGGAACACTGAAGCTTTCTTT.

V and J are TRBV12-5 and TRBJ1-4; a possible D gene is TRBD1 (5 bases). Germline CDR1 LGHNT, CDR2 FRNRAP. This CDR3 is 15 amino acids long. V was shortened by 7 bases and J by 10 bases, with 22 bases between the two germline ends. CDR3 in amino acids: CASVKELPVGGKLFF. Here the CDR3 DNA reads TGTGCTAGTGTTAAAGAGTTACCGGTTGGGGGAAAACTGTTTTTT.

The genes are TRBV5-1 and TRBJ1-2, with D perhaps matching TRBD1 (5 bases). This CDR3 has 18 residues. Germline V gene data show CDR1 as SGHRS and CDR2 as YFSETQ. V lost 0 bases and J 4 bases, leaving 22 bases between the germline ends. The CDR3 coding sequence is TGCGCCAGCAGCTTGGGCTTCGGGGGGGGTTCAGGAGCCTATGGCTACACCTTC. Its protein is CASSLGFGGGSGAYGYTF. Drawing the rest from reference TRBV5-1 and TRBJ1-2, the complete variable domain is KAGVTQTPRYLIKTRGQQVTLSCSPISGHRSVSWYQQTPGQGLQFLFEYFSETQRNKGNFPGRFSGRQFSNSRSEMNVSTLELGDSALYLCASSLGFGGGSGAYGYTFGSGTRLTVV.

This clonotype was picked up many times. The rearrangement links TRBV6-5 to TRBJ2-2; TRBD2 matches at 10 bases. The CDR3 extends over 14 amino acids. Germline CDR1 reads MNHEY; CDR2 reads SVGAGI. The J segment lost 6 bases and the V segment lost 6 bases, leaving 4 bases of the junction unmatched. The CDR3 sequence: CASRSSGGAGELFF. The DNA for the CDR3 is TGTGCCAGCAGATCCAGCGGGGGGGCCGGGGAGCTGTTTTTT.

This clonotype has a handful of counts. This chain uses TRBV5-1 with TRBJ2-2; D ambiguous. Trimming stripped 0 bases from V and 0 bases from J, with 9 bases between. Per the germline V gene, CDR1 is SGHRS and CDR2 is YFSETQ. This CDR3 is built from 16 residues. The CDR3 protein is CASSLEILTNTGELFF. The CDR3 DNA reads TGCGCCAGCAGCTTGGAAATTCTGACGAACACCGGGGAGCTGTTTTTT.

A few counts support this clonotype. This rearrangement joins TRBV12-3 or TRBV12-4 to TRBJ2-3; D not resolved. The V and J ends lost 5 bases and 4 bases respectively, with 7 bases between them. This CDR3 has 12 amino acids. CDR3 nucleotide sequence: TGTGCCAGCAGTCGGTACTCAGATACGCAGTATTTT. The encoded protein is CASSRYSDTQYF.

Comment on this clonotype: A read error may account for a junction end that differs from germline. CDR3 residues: CAWSVSIRDRKYF. The CDR3 DNA reads TGTGCCTGGAGTGTATCCATTCGGGACAGGAAATACTTC. This rearrangement joins TRBV30 to TRBJ2-1; 8 nucleotides align to TRBD1. The CDR3 extends over 13 amino acids. Germline V gene lookup returns CDR1 GTSNPN and CDR2 SVGIG (reference sequence). The full variable domain, in which reference TRBV30 and TRBJ2-1 provide the parts outside the CDR3, is SQTIHQWPATLVQPVGSPLSLECTVEGTSNPNLYWYRQAAGRGLQLLFYSVGIGQISSEVPQNLSASRPQDRQFILSSKKLLLSDSGFYLCAWSVSIRDRKYFGPGTRLTVL.

The chain couples TRBV4-3 to TRBJ2-5, with a possible D match to TRBD2 (6 bases). The germline V and J ends were trimmed by 0 bases and 7 bases, with 15 bases remaining between them. Germline V lookup: CDR1 LGHNA, CDR2 YSLEER. This CDR3 is 15 amino acids long. The DNA of the CDR3 is TGCGCCAGCAGCCAAGATCGGCTAGCGATAAGGACCCAGTACTTC. Amino acids: CASSQDRLAIRTQYF.

In its sample, this clonotype was seen many times. The gene calls are TRBV7-2 and TRBJ2-1; D is unresolved. With 4 bases removed from V and 1 base from J, the gap between germline ends came to 14 bases. CDR1 and CDR2 from the germline V gene are SGHTA and FQGNSA. The length of the CDR3 is 16 residues. In DNA, the CDR3 is TGTGCCAGCAGCTCTTTGGTGCGCGTGTCCTACAATGAGCAGTTCTTC. Amino acid sequence: CASSSLVRVSYNEQFF. The full variable domain, with the rest looked up from reference TRBV7-2 and TRBJ2-1, is GAGVSQSPSNKVTEKGKDVELRCDPISGHTALYWYRQSLGQGLEFLIYFQGNSAPDKSGLPSDRFSAERTGGSVSTLTIQRTQQEDSAVYLCASSSLVRVSYNEQFFGPGTRLTVL.

The chain joins TRBV7-2 to TRBJ1-2, with D unresolved. The V end lost 4 bases, the J end lost 3 bases, and 12 bases lay between the germline ends. This CDR3 contains 14 residues. Looked up from germline, CDR1 is SGHTA and CDR2 is FQGNSA. Written as DNA, the CDR3 is TGTGCCAGCAGCTCCACGCCTTTAGACTATGGCTACACCTTC. As protein: CASSSTPLDYGYTF.

The sample holds many counts of this clonotype. CDR3 nucleotide sequence: TGTGCCAGCAGCGACTCGGGGCGGAGCACAGATACGCAGTATTTT. Translation: CASSDSGRSTDTQYF. This rearrangement joins TRBV7-9 to TRBJ2-3, with D perhaps being TRBD1 or TRBD2 (5 bases each). CDR1 and CDR2 from the germline V gene are SEHNR and FQNEAQ (reference sequence). V was cut by 5 bases and J by 0 bases, with 12 bases left in between. CDR3 length: 15 amino acids.

This clonotype turned up a few times. CDR3: CASRTGTGNTGELFF. The CDR3 DNA sequence: TGTGCCAGCAGGACCGGGACAGGGAACACCGGGGAGCTGTTTTTT. This rearrangement joins TRBV7-2 to TRBJ2-2; 8 bases fit TRBD1. This CDR3 spans 15 amino acids. In germline, CDR1 is SGHTA, CDR2 FQGNSA. The V segment lost 6 bases and the J segment 1 base; nucleotides outside the gene matches: 4.

Only a few counts were recorded for this clonotype. V usage is TRBV7-2 and J usage is TRBJ1-2; 8 nucleotides align to TRBD1. V lost 5 bases, J lost 4 bases, and 6 bases stayed unmatched. Germline V lookup: CDR1 SGHTA, CDR2 FQGNSA. This CDR3 region has 14 residues. The CDR3 bases are TGTGCCAGCAGCCTCCCAGGGGGCGCCTATGGCTACACCTTC. It codes for CASSLPGGAYGYTF.

V is TRBV7-2 and J is TRBJ1-2; D might be TRBD1 (5 bases). Between the trimmed V and J ends, which lost 3 bases and 4 bases, there was a span of 24 bases. Germline CDR1 is SGHTA and CDR2 is FQGNSA. The CDR3 has 18 residues. CDR3 DNA sequence: TGTGCCAGCAGCTTTCTGCGGGGCGTAGAGTTCGGGATCTATGGCTACACCTTC. Translation gives CASSFLRGVEFGIYGYTF.

V usage is TRBV5-1 and J usage is TRBJ1-6, with 7 positions matching TRBD1. Per germline, CDR1 SGHRS and CDR2 YFSETQ. This CDR3 contains 17 residues. V trimming: 4 bases; J trimming: 0 bases; junction bases outside the gene matches: 7. As DNA, the CDR3 is TGCGCCAGCAGCAGGGACAGTTCGAGCTCCTATAATTCACCCCTCCACTTT. It codes for CASSRDSSSSYNSPLHF. The entire variable domain, with the rest obtained from reference TRBV5-1 and TRBJ1-6, is as follows: KAGVTQTPRYLIKTRGQQVTLSCSPISGHRSVSWYQQTPGQGLQFLFEYFSETQRNKGNFPGRFSGRQFSNSRSEMNVSTLELGDSALYLCASSRDSSSSYNSPLHFGNGTRLTVT.

The chain employs TRBV7-6 and TRBJ2-2, with D possibly being TRBD1 (6 bases). With 1 base removed from V and 5 bases from J, the gap between germline ends came to 14 bases. Germline CDR1 SGHVS, CDR2 FNYEAQ. The CDR3 contains 16 residues. In nucleotides, the CDR3 is TGTGCCAGCAGCTTAGAGTCGGGACACATGACCGGGGAGCTGTTTTTT. Protein sequence: CASSLESGHMTGELFF.

There are many counts of this clonotype. The rearrangement uses TRBV20-1 and TRBJ1-2; D possibly corresponds to TRBD1 (6 bases). Germline values: CDR1 DFQATT, CDR2 SNEGSKA (reference sequence). The CDR3 covers 14 residues. V lost 6 bases to trimming and J lost 0 bases, with 14 bases between them. This CDR3 reads CSAAQGTANYGYTF. DNA for the CDR3: TGCAGTGCCGCACAGGGAACGGCTAACTATGGCTACACCTTC.

The chain links TRBV30 to TRBJ2-1; maybe TRBD1 (6 bases). The CDR3 extends over 14 amino acids. Germline CDR1 GTSNPN, CDR2 SVGIG (reference sequence). Trimming stripped 2 bases from V and 6 bases from J, with 14 bases between. CDR3 nucleotides: TGTGCCTGGAGTCGGGACACTAACCTCAATGAGCAGTTCTTC. Amino acids: CAWSRDTNLNEQFF.

A few counts support this clonotype. The chain carries TRBV6-5 and TRBJ2-7, with a weak D call TRBD1 (6 bases). The CDR3 is made up of 15 amino acids. The germline V gene encodes CDR1 MNHEY and CDR2 SVGAGI. V was cut by 6 bases and J by 2 bases, with 17 bases left in between. The CDR3 sequence: CASSRSPGAPYEQYF. The CDR3 DNA sequence: TGTGCCAGCAGCCGATCCCCAGGGGCCCCCTACGAGCAGTACTTC.

This clonotype was observed a few times. This chain connects TRBV4-1 to TRBJ2-1, with 9 nucleotides matching TRBD2. V shed 1 base, J shed 5 bases, and the junction held 6 bases outside the gene matches. The CDR3 runs to 16 residues. The germline gives CDR1 MGHRA, CDR2 YSYEKL. The CDR3 here is CASSQVGLAGNNEQFF. The CDR3, as DNA: TGCGCCAGCAGCCAAGTTGGGCTAGCGGGGAACAATGAGCAGTTCTTC.

This clonotype was detected only a few times. This rearrangement joins TRBV4-1 to TRBJ2-7, with a possible D match to TRBD2 (5 bases). The CDR3 extends over 15 amino acids. The V end was cut by 2 bases, the J end by 3 bases, with 14 bases between. Germline assignment: CDR1 MGHRA and CDR2 YSYEKL. CDR3 residues: CASSQSGELLYEQYF. Written as DNA, the CDR3 is TGCGCCAGCAGCCAAAGCGGTGAGTTACTCTACGAGCAGTACTTC.